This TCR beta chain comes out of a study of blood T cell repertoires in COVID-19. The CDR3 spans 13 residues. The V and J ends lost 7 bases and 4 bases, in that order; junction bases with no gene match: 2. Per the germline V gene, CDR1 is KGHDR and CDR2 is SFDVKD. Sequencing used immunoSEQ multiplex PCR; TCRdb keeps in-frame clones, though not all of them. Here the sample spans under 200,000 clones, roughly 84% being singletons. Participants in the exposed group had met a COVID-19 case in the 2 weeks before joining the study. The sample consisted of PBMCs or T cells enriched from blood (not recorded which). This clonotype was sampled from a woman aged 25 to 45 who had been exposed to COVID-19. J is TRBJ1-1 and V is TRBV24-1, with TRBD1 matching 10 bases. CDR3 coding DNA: TGTGCCACCAGGGGACAGGGGACCACTGAAGCTTTCTTT. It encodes CATRGQGTTEAFF.